One and the same sample provided the 31 T cell receptor beta chains below, sequenced in a study of beta chain features in type 1 diabetes. Isolated RNA was reverse transcribed in full, so expressed TCRB transcripts were sequenced. The table came from immunoSEQ multiplex PCR; TCRdb's copy has only in-frame clones and leaves some out. The repertoire holds about 110,000 clones, with about 40% as singletons. The sample comprised stem cell memory CD4+ T cells from blood. Every receptor here comes from a woman aged 18 to 35 in good health.

This clone was found a few times. V usage is TRBV5-1 and J usage is TRBJ1-2; D unresolved. V shed 4 bases and J shed 2 bases, with 12 bases lying between them. The CDR3 totals 14 residues. The germline V gene encodes CDR1 SGHRS and CDR2 YFSETQ. CDR3 nucleotides: TGCGCCAGCAGCCCGGCAGGCTGGAACTATGGCTACACCTTC. It encodes CASSPAGWNYGYTF. The full variable domain, rest sourced from reference TRBV5-1 and TRBJ1-2, is KAGVTQTPRYLIKTRGQQVTLSCSPISGHRSVSWYQQTPGQGLQFLFEYFSETQRNKGNFPGRFSGRQFSNSRSEMNVSTLELGDSALYLCASSPAGWNYGYTFGSGTRLTVV.

This sequence joins TRBV19 and TRBJ1-1; D is undetermined. Germline loops: CDR1 LNHDA, CDR2 SQIVND (reference sequence). CDR3 size: 17 residues. V shed 2 bases and J shed 1 base, with 17 bases lying between them. CDR3 region: CASSIFGLATTNTEAFF. As DNA, the CDR3 is TGTGCCAGTAGTATATTTGGGCTCGCAACCACGAACACTGAAGCTTTCTTT.

This clone has a handful of counts. The rearrangement uses TRBV25-1 and TRBJ2-6; 8 bases map to TRBD1. V gave up 5 bases and J gave up 0 bases; unmatched junction bases: 6. The CDR3 is made up of 17 amino acids. In germline, CDR1 is MGHDK, CDR2 SYGVNS. CDR3 DNA sequence: TGTGCCAGCAGTAGAGGACAGGGAAGCTCTGGGGCCAACGTCCTGACTTTC. It is translated as CASSRGQGSSGANVLTF. Together with reference TRBV25-1 and TRBJ2-6, the CDR3 gives the full variable domain: EADIYQTPRYLVIGTGKKITLECSQTMGHDKMYWYQQDPGMELHLIHYSYGVNSTEKGDLSSESTVSRIRTEHFPLTLESARPSHTSQYLCASSRGQGSSGANVLTFGAGSRLTVL.

This clone was counted a single time. The chain joins TRBV11-2 to TRBJ2-5, with TRBD2 matching 11 bases. J gave up 5 bases and V 5 bases, and 10 bases lay outside the gene matches. Germline V gene lookup returns CDR1 SGHAT and CDR2 FQNNGV. This CDR3 contains 16 residues. CDR3 sequence: CASSERLAGSGETQYF. DNA of the CDR3: TGTGCCAGCAGCGAACGACTAGCGGGAAGTGGGGAGACCCAGTACTTC.

This chain connects TRBV11-2 to TRBJ2-1; 8 bases line up with TRBD2. This CDR3 has 14 amino acids. The J segment lost 10 bases and the V segment lost 4 bases, leaving 9 bases of the junction unmatched. Germline V gene data show CDR1 as SGHAT and CDR2 as FQNNGV. CDR3 amino acids: CASSSRTSLDEQFF. As DNA, the CDR3 is TGTGCCAGCAGCTCGCGGACTAGCTTGGACGAGCAGTTCTTC.

The chain has TRBV4-2 and TRBJ1-3, with TRBD1 identical over 9 bases. Germline V gene lookup returns CDR1 LGHNA and CDR2 YNFKEQ. CDR3 length equals 17 residues. The V and J ends lost 0 bases and 1 base, in that order; junction bases with no gene match: 4. As DNA, the CDR3 is TGTGCCAGCAGCCAAGAGGGACAGGGTTATTCTGGAAACACCATATATTTT. This sequence encodes CASSQEGQGYSGNTIYF.

V is TRBV7-9 and J is TRBJ2-7; unclear D gene. V was trimmed by 4 bases and J by 6 bases, leaving 7 bases between them. The CDR3 consists of 11 residues. The germline CDR1 and CDR2 sequences are SEHNR and FQNEAQ (reference sequence). This CDR3 reads CASSSPGEQYF. CDR3 sequence (DNA): TGTGCCAGCAGCTCCCCGGGCGAGCAGTACTTC. The full variable domain, with the rest looked up from reference TRBV7-9 and TRBJ2-7, is DTGVSQNPRHKITKRGQNVTFRCDPISEHNRLYWYRQTLGQGPEFLTYFQNEAQLEKSRLLSDRFSAERPKGSFSTLEIQRTEQGDSAMYLCASSSPGEQYFGPGTRLTVT.

This clone was picked up a small number of times. V usage is TRBV14 and J usage is TRBJ2-7; 10 bases are shared with TRBD2. Per germline, CDR1 SGHDN and CDR2 FVKESK. The V gene end was trimmed by 3 bases and the J gene end by 1 base; junction bases not matched to a gene: 3. The CDR3 runs 15 residues. This CDR3 is CASSQLLAGSYEQYF. CDR3 DNA sequence: TGTGCCAGCAGCCAGTTACTAGCGGGATCCTACGAGCAGTACTTC.

The chain has TRBV14 and TRBJ1-1; possible D gene TRBD1, 5 bases. The germline V and J ends were trimmed by 4 bases and 5 bases, with 11 bases remaining between them. CDR1 SGHDN and CDR2 FVKESK come from the germline V gene. This CDR3 contains 13 residues. The CDR3: CASSRLDITEAFF. The CDR3 bases are TGTGCCAGCAGCCGACTGGACATTACTGAAGCTTTCTTT.

This chain joins TRBV4-1 and TRBJ2-7, with 9 bases that match TRBD1. The CDR3 spans 20 residues. Germline-derived CDR1 and CDR2 are MGHRA and YSYEKL. V trimming: 1 base; J trimming: 1 base; junction bases outside the gene matches: 17. Written as DNA, the CDR3 is TGCGCCAGCAGCCAAGCAAAGAGGGGGACAGGACAGGGGCCTTCCTACGAGCAGTACTTC. It specifies CASSQAKRGTGQGPSYEQYF.

This sequence joins TRBV11-3 and TRBJ1-2; 7 bases are a match to TRBD1. J gave up 5 bases and V 0 bases, and 3 bases lay outside the gene matches. Germline lookup yields CDR1 SGHNT and CDR2 YENEEA. The CDR3 extends over 14 amino acids. CDR3 residues: CASSLEGGQYGYTF. In DNA, the CDR3 is TGTGCCAGCAGCTTAGAGGGGGGACAGTATGGCTACACCTTC.

This chain connects TRBV19 to TRBJ2-1, with 12 bases aligning to TRBD2. Trimming cost V 2 bases and J 2 bases; bases outside gene matches: 1. Germline assignment: CDR1 LNHDA and CDR2 SQIVND (reference sequence). The CDR3 contains 16 residues. The CDR3 sequence is CASSIRTSGTYNEQFF. The CDR3 nucleotides read TGTGCCAGTAGTATACGGACTAGCGGGACCTACAATGAGCAGTTCTTC. The whole variable domain, filled in from reference TRBV19 and TRBJ2-1, reads DGGITQSPKYLFRKEGQNVTLSCEQNLNHDAMYWYRQDPGQGLRLIYYSQIVNDFQKGDIAEGYSVSREKKESFPLTVTSAQKNPTAFYLCASSIRTSGTYNEQFFGPGTRLTVL.

This clone was counted only a few times. The chain joins TRBV5-4 to TRBJ2-1; 7 bases are shared with TRBD2. V lost 4 bases and J lost 4; bases outside the gene matches: 2. CDR1 and CDR2 from the germline V gene are SGHNT and YYREEE (reference sequence). This CDR3 has 13 amino acids. The CDR3 coding sequence is TGTGCCAGCAGCCCGGGACTATACAATGAGCAGTTCTTC. Translating it yields CASSPGLYNEQFF.

The chain's CDR3 is CAWSRQGNEAFF. The CDR3 region has the DNA TGTGCCTGGAGCAGACAGGGGAATGAAGCTTTCTTT. The chain links TRBV30 to TRBJ1-1, with 8 bases identical to TRBD1. V lost 3 bases, J lost 7 bases, and 4 bases stayed unmatched. The CDR3 loop spans 12 amino acids. CDR1 is GTSNPN, CDR2 SVGIG, per germline (reference sequence).

The V gene is TRBV6-1, the J gene TRBJ2-1, with 10 bases matching TRBD2. The CDR3 extends over 15 amino acids. Losses at the gene ends were 5 bases for V and 6 bases for J; bases not matched to a gene: 7. Germline lookup yields CDR1 MNHNS and CDR2 SASEGT. DNA for the CDR3: TGTGCCAGCAGTCCTCTAGCGGGAGAGGTCAATGAGCAGTTCTTC. Residues: CASSPLAGEVNEQFF.

V and J are TRBV5-1 and TRBJ2-2; 9 nucleotides agree with TRBD2. CDR3 length: 16 amino acids. V shed 3 bases and J 1 base; nucleotides not matched to a gene: 4. From germline, CDR1 is SGHRS and CDR2 YFSETQ. CDR3 in DNA: TGCGCCAGCAGCTCCCCACTAGCGGGGAACACCGGGGAGCTGTTTTTT. Translating it yields CASSSPLAGNTGELFF.

The table lists this clone with many counts. The chain is built from TRBV13 and TRBJ2-3, with D possibly matching TRBD1 (5 bases). CDR1 is PRHDT and CDR2 is FYEKMQ in the germline V gene (reference sequence). Trimming cost V 9 bases and J 2 bases, with 12 bases left between them. The CDR3 runs 13 residues. DNA of the CDR3: TGTGCCAGTTTTGACAGCCTCACAGATACGCAGTATTTT. Amino acids: CASFDSLTDTQYF.

CDR3 sequence (DNA): TGTGCCTGGACCCACGGTGGGACAGGGACAGCTTTCTTT. Its translation is CAWTHGGTGTAFF. The chain combines TRBV30 with TRBJ1-1; TRBD1 matches 9 bases. Germline CDR1 and CDR2: GTSNPN and SVGIG (reference sequence). The CDR3 length is 13 residues. The trim removed 4 bases at V and 10 bases at J, leaving 10 bases unmatched.

The V call is TRBV2, the J call TRBJ2-1; TRBD2 agrees at 8 bases. The CDR3 runs to 15 residues. From germline, CDR1 is SNHLY and CDR2 FYNNEI. J gave up 5 bases and V 6 bases, and 9 bases lay outside the gene matches. CDR3 residues: CASRPGGRPHNEQFF. The CDR3 coding sequence is TGTGCCAGCAGGCCAGGCGGGAGGCCCCACAATGAGCAGTTCTTC.

Only a few counts were recorded for this clone. The chain combines TRBV30 with TRBJ1-1; 7 bases line up with TRBD1. Per the germline V gene, CDR1 is GTSNPN and CDR2 is SVGIG (reference sequence). V gave up 3 bases and J gave up 11 bases; unmatched junction bases: 9. The CDR3 is 12 residues long. This chain's CDR3 is CAWSVVTGEAFF. The CDR3 nucleotides read TGTGCCTGGAGCGTAGTAACAGGGGAGGCTTTCTTT.

This clone was seen a few times. V is TRBV2 and J is TRBJ2-3; 11 nucleotides match TRBD2. The CDR3 is made up of 14 amino acids. Germline loops: CDR1 SNHLY, CDR2 FYNNEI. V was clipped by 3 bases and J by 5 bases; unmatched bases: 1. The CDR3 DNA sequence: TGTGCCAGCAGTGATCTAGCGGGAGGAGATACGCAGTATTTT. It yields the protein CASSDLAGGDTQYF.

The chain is built from TRBV7-2 and TRBJ2-2; D gene uncertain. V was shortened by 5 bases and J by 6 bases, with 10 bases between the two germline ends. Per the germline V gene, CDR1 is SGHTA and CDR2 is FQGNSA. CDR3 length: 13 residues. CDR3 protein: CASSPYNAGELFF. In DNA, the CDR3 is TGTGCCAGCAGCCCTTACAACGCCGGGGAGCTGTTTTTT.

The V and J genes are TRBV28 and TRBJ2-1; D gene uncertain. The CDR3 runs 15 residues. Germline V gene sequence: CDR1 MDHEN, CDR2 SYDVKM. Trimming stripped 6 bases from V and 0 bases from J, with 12 bases between. CDR3 in amino acids: CASRSVPSSYNEQFF. The CDR3 DNA reads TGTGCCAGCAGAAGTGTACCGAGCTCCTACAATGAGCAGTTCTTC.

The chain joins TRBV6-1 to TRBJ1-1; the match to TRBD1 covers 9 bases. V trimming: 6 bases; J trimming: 7 bases; junction bases outside the gene matches: 12. The germline V gene encodes CDR1 MNHNS and CDR2 SASEGT. The CDR3 extends over 15 amino acids. DNA for the CDR3: TGTGCCAGCAGCTCGGTACAGGGGGCCAGGGGTGAAGCTTTCTTT. Translated: CASSSVQGARGEAFF.

J is TRBJ2-1 and V is TRBV6-1; D possibly corresponds to TRBD1 (5 bases). Trimming stripped 6 bases from V and 1 base from J, with 13 bases between. The CDR3 covers 15 residues. Germline-derived CDR1 and CDR2 are MNHNS and SASEGT. DNA for the CDR3: TGTGCCAGCAGACGGCCAAGGGGATCCTACAATGAGCAGTTCTTC. Translating it yields CASRRPRGSYNEQFF.

This clone came up a few times. The J gene is TRBJ1-1, the V gene TRBV7-9, with D perhaps matching TRBD1 (5 bases). The ends were cut back, 1 base at V and 10 bases at J, with 13 bases in the middle. The CDR3 runs to 13 residues. Germline V gene lookup returns CDR1 SEHNR and CDR2 FQNEAQ (reference sequence). The CDR3 reads CASSLVRGERAFF. The DNA for the CDR3 is TGTGCCAGCAGCTTAGTAAGGGGCGAACGAGCTTTCTTT.

This clone was picked up a small number of times. Here the CDR3 reads CSVGRVGSYEQYF. Here the CDR3 DNA reads TGCAGCGTTGGCCGGGTTGGGTCCTACGAGCAGTACTTC. V and J are TRBV29-1 and TRBJ2-7; D is undetermined. V was shortened by 4 bases and J by 1 base, with 11 bases between the two germline ends. CDR1 and CDR2 (germline): SQVTM, ANQGSEA. The CDR3 runs 13 residues.

The chain carries TRBV15 and TRBJ2-3; 11 bases match TRBD2. The germline CDR1 and CDR2 sequences are LNHNV and YYDKDF (reference sequence). This CDR3 has 17 residues. The V and J ends lost 4 bases and 1 base, in that order; junction bases with no gene match: 7. DNA of the CDR3: TGTGCCACCAGCATACCACCGGGACTAGCGGGCACAGATACGCAGTATTTT. It codes for CATSIPPGLAGTDTQYF.

This clone has only a few counts. The V and J genes are TRBV6-5 and TRBJ2-1; weak D call: TRBD2 (6 bases). Trimming cost V 0 bases and J 2 bases, with 11 bases left between them. This CDR3 has 16 residues. CDR1 MNHEY and CDR2 SVGAGI come from the germline V gene. The CDR3 loop reads CASSYSGRTPYNEQFF. CDR3 nucleotide sequence: TGTGCCAGCAGTTACTCCGGGAGAACCCCCTACAATGAGCAGTTCTTC.

This clone was recorded once. The chain combines TRBV30 with TRBJ1-5; 9 positions agree with TRBD1. Germline V gene sequence: CDR1 GTSNPN, CDR2 SVGIG (reference sequence). The CDR3 has 13 amino acids. V lost 3 bases, J lost 7 bases, and 4 bases stayed unmatched. CDR3 sequence reads: CAWRRTGEQPQHF. The CDR3 DNA is TGTGCCTGGAGAAGGACAGGGGAACAGCCCCAGCATTTT.

The chain recombines TRBV2 with TRBJ2-7; 10 bases agree with TRBD2. The V gene end was trimmed by 2 bases and the J gene end by 6 bases; junction bases not matched to a gene: 16. CDR1 is SNHLY, CDR2 FYNNEI, per germline. This CDR3 is built from 18 residues. The CDR3 nucleotides read TGTGCCAGCAGTGAACCCTCTTTCTTAGCGGGAGGTCATCGCGAGCAGTACTTC. Its protein product is CASSEPSFLAGGHREQYF.